A selection of T cell receptor beta chains follows, all from one sample in a study of Graves' ophthalmopathy and Graves' hyperthyroidism. TCRdb re-derived calls from the multiplex PCR reads in MiXCR, one entry per CDR3 protein. The sample records a few hundred thousand distinct CDR3 sequences, 15% to 20% being singletons. The sample consisted of peripheral blood. These receptors were obtained from a young woman with Graves' ophthalmopathy. Each CDR3 is given with its conserved first and last residue. Each record gives: CDR3 protein, CDR3 DNA, D gene, J gene, V gene, clone size, CDR3 length. D genes are given only for firm matches. The size entry is marked missing in some rows and otherwise reads once, few, many or a size class.

CDR3: CASSPGQGSSGANVLTF
DNA: TGTGCCAGCAGCCCGGGACAGGGGAGCTCTGGGGCCAACGTCCTGACTTTC
D: TRBD1
J: TRBJ2-6
V: TRBV7-2
size: many
length: 17

CDR3: CASSQDSRDEQYF
DNA: TGCGCCAGCAGCCAAGATAGTCGAGACGAGCAGTACTTC
D: -
J: TRBJ2-7
V: TRBV4-3
size: many
length: 13

CDR3: CASSLGTYPNPYEQYF
DNA: TGTGCCAGCAGCTTGGGGACCTATCCCAACCCCTACGAGCAGTACTTC
D: -
J: TRBJ2-7
V: TRBV11-1
size: many
length: 16

CDR3: CASSPPLGEGYGYTF
DNA: TGTGCCAGCTCACCACCGCTAGGGGAAGGCTATGGCTACACCTTC
D: -
J: TRBJ1-2
V: TRBV18
size: many
length: 15

CDR3: CASSLTSEETQYF
DNA: TGTGCCAGCAGTTTAACTAGTGAAGAGACCCAGTACTTC
D: -
J: TRBJ2-5
V: TRBV12-3/TRBV12-4
size: -
length: 13

CDR3: CASSRLGGIQETQYF
DNA: TGTGCCAGCAGCCGCCTTGGGGGCATACAAGAGACCCAGTACTTC
D: -
J: TRBJ2-5
V: TRBV11-2
size: many
length: 15

CDR3: CSVGWAGPQETQYF
DNA: TGCAGCGTTGGTTGGGCAGGACCTCAAGAGACCCAGTACTTC
D: -
J: TRBJ2-5
V: TRBV29-1
size: many
length: 14

CDR3: CASSPPGQGLDQPQHF
DNA: TGTGCCAGCAGCCCCCCGGGACAGGGGTTGGATCAGCCCCAGCATTTT
D: TRBD1
J: TRBJ1-5
V: TRBV12-3/TRBV12-4
size: many
length: 16

CDR3: CASSTAGGAGNTEAFF
DNA: TGTGCCAGCAGCACTGCCGGGGGCGCAGGGAACACTGAAGCTTTCTTT
D: -
J: TRBJ1-1
V: TRBV7-2
size: many
length: 16

CDR3: CASSLARTNQPQHF
DNA: TGTGCCAGCAGCTTGGCCCGGACCAATCAGCCCCAGCATTTT
D: -
J: TRBJ1-5
V: TRBV7-2
size: -
length: 14

CDR3: CASSMDSQETQYF
DNA: TGTGCCAGCAGCATGGACAGTCAAGAGACCCAGTACTTC
D: -
J: TRBJ2-5
V: TRBV28
size: many
length: 13